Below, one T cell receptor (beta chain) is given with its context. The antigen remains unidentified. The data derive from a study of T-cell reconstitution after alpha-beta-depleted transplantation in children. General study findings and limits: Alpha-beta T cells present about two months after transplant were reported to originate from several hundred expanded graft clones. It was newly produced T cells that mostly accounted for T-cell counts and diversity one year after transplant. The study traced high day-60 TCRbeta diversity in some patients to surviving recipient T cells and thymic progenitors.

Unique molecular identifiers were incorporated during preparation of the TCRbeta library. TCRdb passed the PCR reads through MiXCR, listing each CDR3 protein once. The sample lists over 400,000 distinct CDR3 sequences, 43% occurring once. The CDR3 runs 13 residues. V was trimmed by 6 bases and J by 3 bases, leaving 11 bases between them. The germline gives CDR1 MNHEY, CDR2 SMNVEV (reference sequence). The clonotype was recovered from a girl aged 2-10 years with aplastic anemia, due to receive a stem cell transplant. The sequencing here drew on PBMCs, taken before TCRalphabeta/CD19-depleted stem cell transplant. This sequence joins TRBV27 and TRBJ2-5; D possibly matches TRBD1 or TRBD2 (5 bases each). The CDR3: CASRAGTEETQYF. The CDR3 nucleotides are TGTGCCAGCAGGGCCGGGACCGAAGAGACCCAGTACTTC.